This TCR beta chain came from a study of blood T cell repertoires in COVID-19. This CDR3 has 14 amino acids. CDR1 is SGHNT, CDR2 YYREEE, per germline (reference sequence). With V trimmed by 3 bases and J by 3 bases, 3 bases remained unmatched. This clone has a single count. The method was immunoSEQ multiplex PCR; TCRdb's version includes in-frame clones alone and lacks a portion of them. Of 95,000 to 100,000 clones in the sample, roughly 80% were seen once. This receptor was identified in a woman aged 55-69 years with acute or convalescent COVID-19. Material: peripheral blood. J is TRBJ2-5 and V is TRBV5-4; 9 positions match TRBD2. The CDR3 bases are TGTGCCAGCAGCTACGGGACTAGCAAAGAGACCCAGTACTTC. This codes for CASSYGTSKETQYF.